This paragraph reports one T cell receptor (beta chain). This clone was seen only once. This clone's antigen is unknown. One base away there is no much larger clone; base qualities are not given. CDR1 and CDR2, per the germline V gene, are SGHAT and FQNNGV. The CDR3 starts with the cysteine, ends with the phenylalanine, and has 13 residues. This entry keeps only the CDR3 DNA: 39 bases, framed from base 1. V loses 2 bases, J loses 4 bases, and the germline ends lie 6 bases apart. The data stem from a study of shared clonotypes between healthy human individuals (dated by TCRdb to about 2020). Concerning the study at large: The cohort comprised a couple of women and a few men aged 18 to 49 years. Per donor, three plates each were used for CD4 naive and CD4 memory, two for CD8 naive, and one for CD8 memory. Each donor's leukapheresis produced roughly between roughly 0.9 and 9 billion PBMCs. To estimate repertoire size and how much clonotypes are shared between individuals, the study performed deep sequencing of blood TCR repertoires from 4 to 6 healthy adults. Different laboratories and diverse techniques were used to prepare libraries and sequence TCR repertoires, to increase sequencing depth and limit assay-specific biases. What the work shows at the level of the full study, not this receptor alone: Because the study included a small number of donors, the genetic and exposure-history diversity represented was limited. When a few donors were compared, the shared fraction of clonotypes was around 5.1% for naive CD4, less than 4% for naive CD8, roughly 2.3% for memory CD4, and 0.4% for memory CD8. Sampling was restricted to blood, and TCR repertoires in tissues likely differ from the TCR repertoires found in blood. Clonotypes shared by all four sorted-subset donors showed higher generation probabilities than non-shared clonotypes. Estimated clonotype richness was generally larger for naive than for memory subsets. Incomplete sequencing was indicated by rarefaction of sorted-subset datasets, despite the large sequencing depth. Pairwise subsampling led to the expectation that sequencing depth would affect the degree of clonotype sharing among donors.

Using the deep immunoSEQ assay, TCR CDR3 regions were amplified from genomic DNA by multiplex PCR. Extracted genomic DNA from each cell subset was distributed evenly across all wells of several immunoSEQ 96-well plates, and each plate was treated as a replicate. Each replicate PCR for sorted subsets received approximately 200 ng genomic DNA, equal to tens of thousands of T cell genomes. Purified libraries were measured with a Qubit 3.0 fluorometer, size-checked on a Bioanalyzer 2100, and measured again with the KAPA Library Quantification kit. A separate single-read 150-cycle Illumina NextSeq 550 flow cell was used to sequence each immunoSEQ 96-well plate. The paper's data handling went like this. Because only junctional sequences without quality scores were contained in the immunoSEQ output, filtering matching that applied to full-length reads could not be performed. Sequences were annotated with PyIR, a Python wrapper for IgBLAST v1.9, using IMGT germline references to assign V/J genes and CDR3. Any read was removed if the V/J assignment was weak (E-value above 1e-6), the CDR3 was missing, or the read contained stop codons, out-of-frame junctions, or ambiguous translated residues. A V3J clonotype was defined by an identical inferred V gene, J gene, and CDR3 amino acid sequence. Percentage overlap between repertoires was computed as shared unique clonotypes divided by the size of the smaller repertoire. Richness of each repertoire was evaluated using RTK rarefaction, the Chao1 estimator, and Recon v2.1 estimates of unobserved clonotypes. Generation probabilities for all TCRbeta clonotypes obtained by the gDNA method from a handful of donors were computed using OLGA. The immuneACCESS repertoire file appears here via TCRdb, limited to in-frame rearrangements. These files lack a portion of the clones; in checked studies, under half of the deficit traces to unresolved V genes, and the cause of the others is not known. D and trimming were read from the DNA, whereas the V and J calls and clone size are those reported in that table. For this sample the table gives over a million clones, of which 95% to 97% were detected only once. The biggest ten clones account for 1.2% of the sample.

Healthy HIV-negative adults with no recently reported acute infections or vaccinations were included as donors. All donors were Caucasian adults living in Nashville, Tennessee, USA. CD4+ T cells were enriched by magnetic negative selection; naive cells were then positively selected on CD45RA, and the negative fraction formed the memory subset. Blood was collected by leukapheresis, and PBMCs were isolated by Ficoll-Histopaque density gradient centrifugation and then cryopreserved in liquid nitrogen vapor phase. Purity and quantity of every magnetically sorted T cell population were checked by analytical flow cytometry. Each sorted fraction had its genomic DNA isolated and then quantified by UV absorbance on a Nanodrop 2000c.

The sequence derives from a young man in good health. Sequenced sample: naive CD4+ T cells sorted from blood. Per the publication, the cell subset or site label means: CD45RA+ positively selected. The chain is encoded by TRBV11-2 joined to TRBJ2-1; no D gene call is confident. The DNA is TGTGCCAGCAGCTTATCACAGTACAATGAGCAGTTCTTC. It encodes CASSLSQYNEQFF. The entire variable domain, with the stretches around the CDR3 drawn from the reference TRBV11-2 and TRBJ2-1 proteins, is EAGVAQSPRYKIIEKRQSVAFWCNPISGHATLYWYQQILGQGPKLLIQFQNNGVVDDSQLPKDRFSAERLKGVDSTLKIQPAKLEDSAVYLCASSLSQYNEQFFGPGTRLTVL.